The rows below give T cell receptor beta chains drawn from one sample of a study of CD8 T cells in Susac syndrome. TCRdb called the immunoSEQ multiplex PCR reads again in MiXCR, with one record for every CDR3 protein. The sample records fewer than 300,000 distinct CDR3 sequences, 70% to 90% being singletons. Specimen: CD8+ T cells from PBMCs. These receptors came from a human donor with multiple sclerosis. The CDR3 runs from the conserved cysteine through the conserved F or W. Fields, in order: V gene, J gene, CDR3 protein.

v_gene: TRBV7-9; j_gene: TRBJ2-1; CDR3aa: CASTAGGQGANEQFF
v_gene: TRBV13; j_gene: TRBJ2-1; CDR3aa: CASSLVRGHSYNEQFF
v_gene: TRBV18; j_gene: TRBJ2-2; CDR3aa: CASSPPKGQATRGNTGELFF
v_gene: TRBV7-2; j_gene: TRBJ1-6; CDR3aa: CASSPGQGVNSPLHF
v_gene: TRBV27; j_gene: TRBJ1-1; CDR3aa: CASSPAGASNTEAFF
v_gene: TRBV20-1; j_gene: TRBJ2-3; CDR3aa: CSARGVGREAPISTDTQYF
v_gene: TRBV6-6; j_gene: TRBJ2-7; CDR3aa: CASEGNYGDEQYF
v_gene: TRBV2; j_gene: TRBJ1-6; CDR3aa: CANRDPWTLHF
v_gene: TRBV12-5; j_gene: TRBJ2-1; CDR3aa: CASGSRNNEQFF
v_gene: TRBV27; j_gene: TRBJ2-1; CDR3aa: CASRGTSGQVRDNEQFF
v_gene: TRBV27; j_gene: TRBJ2-3; CDR3aa: CASHIGSMADTQYF
v_gene: TRBV28; j_gene: TRBJ1-4; CDR3aa: CASSLYRGGGANEKLFF
v_gene: TRBV6-1; j_gene: TRBJ2-3; CDR3aa: CASSRTSGRANPDTQYF
v_gene: TRBV30; j_gene: TRBJ2-7; CDR3aa: CAWTEGFGYEQYF
v_gene: TRBV10-3; j_gene: TRBJ2-7; CDR3aa: CAISTLRQGDEKQYF
v_gene: TRBV20-1; j_gene: TRBJ2-3; CDR3aa: CSAPSGTSRTDTQYF
v_gene: TRBV7-9; j_gene: TRBJ2-5; CDR3aa: CASSLVQSQETQYF
v_gene: TRBV29-1; j_gene: TRBJ1-4; CDR3aa: CSVALQADEKLFF
v_gene: TRBV12-3/TRBV12-4; j_gene: TRBJ1-5; CDR3aa: CASSSSRGSNQPQHF
v_gene: TRBV9; j_gene: TRBJ2-2; CDR3aa: CASSEGSPGELFF
v_gene: TRBV29-1; j_gene: TRBJ2-6; CDR3aa: CSVVGDRVSSGANVLTF
v_gene: TRBV9; j_gene: TRBJ1-2; CDR3aa: CASSPSLAF
v_gene: TRBV5-1; j_gene: TRBJ1-1; CDR3aa: CASSLGREREARAFF
v_gene: TRBV6-4; j_gene: TRBJ2-1; CDR3aa: CASSDSSSGGNEQFF
v_gene: TRBV28; j_gene: TRBJ2-7; CDR3aa: CASSFNRGAISYEQYF
v_gene: TRBV7-9; j_gene: TRBJ1-5; CDR3aa: CASSLYPQPQHF
v_gene: TRBV4-1; j_gene: TRBJ2-7; CDR3aa: CASSPQGETYEQYF
v_gene: TRBV12-3/TRBV12-4; j_gene: TRBJ2-1; CDR3aa: CASSLGREGRNEQFF
v_gene: TRBV13; j_gene: TRBJ2-1; CDR3aa: CASSSDRGREFF
v_gene: TRBV7-2; j_gene: TRBJ2-1; CDR3aa: CASSLSSHEQFF
v_gene: TRBV2; j_gene: TRBJ2-3; CDR3aa: CAGKSYPGQGGADTQYF
v_gene: TRBV9; j_gene: TRBJ1-2; CDR3aa: CASTPTPGGSNYGYTF
v_gene: TRBV7-6; j_gene: TRBJ2-1; CDR3aa: CASSSRDRDNEQFF
v_gene: TRBV7-9; j_gene: TRBJ2-7; CDR3aa: CASSPDPSYEQYF
v_gene: TRBV19; j_gene: TRBJ2-1; CDR3aa: CASSPGLVRGHEQFF
v_gene: TRBV12-3/TRBV12-4; j_gene: TRBJ1-2; CDR3aa: CASSLENYGYTF
v_gene: TRBV28; j_gene: TRBJ2-7; CDR3aa: CASSSFGGAYEQYF
v_gene: TRBV6-5; j_gene: TRBJ2-5; CDR3aa: CASSYEYEPETQYF
v_gene: TRBV19; j_gene: TRBJ2-2; CDR3aa: CASSAKPGQGLTRANTGELFF
v_gene: TRBV7-9; j_gene: TRBJ2-7; CDR3aa: CASNQDGYEQYF
v_gene: TRBV30; j_gene: TRBJ2-7; CDR3aa: CAWMGGEQYF
v_gene: TRBV9; j_gene: TRBJ2-1; CDR3aa: CASSVEGTPHNEQFF
v_gene: TRBV6-1; j_gene: TRBJ2-3; CDR3aa: CASSPRPSGHSTDTQYF
v_gene: TRBV9; j_gene: TRBJ1-1; CDR3aa: CASSQRSIGNTEAFF
v_gene: TRBV27; j_gene: TRBJ1-3; CDR3aa: CASSPEGLGNTIYF
v_gene: TRBV27; j_gene: TRBJ2-2; CDR3aa: CASGPSGRFTGELFF
v_gene: TRBV20-1; j_gene: TRBJ2-1; CDR3aa: CSANTRTSGIYSFYNEQFF
v_gene: TRBV9; j_gene: TRBJ1-2; CDR3aa: CASSETLVQGFRGYTF
v_gene: TRBV10-3; j_gene: TRBJ1-6; CDR3aa: CAIKSDRVTTPLHF
v_gene: TRBV7-9; j_gene: TRBJ1-4; CDR3aa: CASSLSPRAGHNEKLFF
v_gene: TRBV27; j_gene: TRBJ2-7; CDR3aa: CASSLDDTYDEQYF
v_gene: TRBV6-2/TRBV6-3; j_gene: TRBJ2-3; CDR3aa: CASSIPLAGVQDTQYF
v_gene: TRBV7-9; j_gene: TRBJ2-5; CDR3aa: CASSFLVDRVYQETQYF
v_gene: TRBV19; j_gene: TRBJ2-1; CDR3aa: CASSSTSGSEQFF
v_gene: TRBV27; j_gene: TRBJ2-1; CDR3aa: CASSFAGGGHNEQFF
v_gene: TRBV4-1; j_gene: TRBJ2-5; CDR3aa: CASSQAVAGGRQETQYF
v_gene: TRBV28; j_gene: TRBJ1-2; CDR3aa: CASSLTGRKGYTF
v_gene: TRBV19; j_gene: TRBJ2-1; CDR3aa: CASSISSFGYNEQFF
v_gene: TRBV27; j_gene: TRBJ2-7; CDR3aa: CASSPLGGTPYEQYF